Reported below is one T cell receptor (beta chain). Its antigen is still unknown. TCRdb keeps only in-frame clones here, not all; method: immunoSEQ multiplex PCR. Found here are about 370,000 clones, about 88% of them singletons; the top ten hold 3.5%. The data are from a study of Ad26.COV2.S vaccination and SARS-CoV-2 variants. Study-wide findings and caveats: Responses of spike-specific T cells (both CD8+ and CD4+) reportedly showed substantial breadth after vaccination.

Sample treatment: some 20 received Ad26.COV2.S at low or high dose, single or two shots; 5 received placebo; per-sample allocation not given. Sampling happened 63 days after the first vaccine or placebo injection. Trimming removed 3 bases at V and 16 bases at J, with 12 bases between. The CDR3 covers 11 residues. This sequence joins TRBV23-1 and TRBJ1-4; D is uncertain. TRBV23-1 counts as an open reading frame of uncertain function. This material consisted of peripheral blood, taken in a trial of Ad26.COV2.S vaccine versus placebo. The receptor was isolated from a person between 18 and 60 years old who received the Ad26.COV2.S COVID-19 vaccine or a placebo. CDR3 region: CASSQPGEWFF. The CDR3 coding sequence is TGCGCCAGCAGTCAGCCGGGTGAATGGTTTTTT.